A single sample gave rise to the 31 T cell receptor beta chains below, sequenced in a study of T cell responses to AZD1222 COVID-19 vaccine. The table came from immunoSEQ multiplex PCR; TCRdb's copy has only in-frame clones and leaves some out. The sample lists 100,000 to 150,000 clones; less than 95% were seen once. Here the sequenced sample was peripheral blood, taken on day 0 of MenACWY control vaccination. The receptors were gathered from an adult in good health.

This chain uses TRBV18 with TRBJ2-5; no definite D call. Germline CDR1 is KGHSH and CDR2 is LQKENI. Trimming took off 3 bases at V and 4 bases at J, with 6 bases between the two ends. The CDR3 extends over 12 amino acids. This CDR3 reads CASSPDRETQYF. The CDR3 nucleotides are TGTGCCAGCTCACCTGATAGAGAGACCCAGTACTTC.

CDR3: CASSKACETEAFF. CDR3 sequence (DNA): TGTGCCAGCAGCAAAGCCTGTGAGACTGAAGCTTTCTTT. V is TRBV21-1 and J is TRBJ1-1. TRBV21-1 is deemed a pseudogene. The CDR3 has 13 amino acids.

V gene TRBV6-6 combines with J gene TRBJ2-1; D might be TRBD2 (7 bases). The germline V and J ends were trimmed by 8 bases and 6 bases, with 20 bases remaining between them. This CDR3 region has 15 residues. Germline V gene sequence: CDR1 MNHNY, CDR2 SVGAGI (reference sequence). The CDR3 spells CASLGWGGEGNEQFF. The CDR3 DNA is TGTGCCAGCTTGGGGTGGGGGGGCGAGGGCAATGAGCAGTTCTTC.

J is TRBJ2-5 and V is TRBV24-1, with 9 bases lining up with TRBD1. After removal of 1 base from V and 1 base from J, the junction contained 3 bases not matched to a gene. Germline V gives CDR1 KGHDR, CDR2 SFDVKD. The CDR3 extends over 16 amino acids. The CDR3 region is CATSDFGTGIQETQYF. The CDR3, as DNA: TGTGCCACCAGTGATTTCGGGACAGGGATCCAAGAGACCCAGTACTTC.

J is TRBJ2-3 and V is TRBV7-6; 16 bases match TRBD2. V lost 5 bases and J lost 1; bases outside the gene matches: 12. The CDR3 is 20 amino acids. Germline V CDR1 and CDR2: SGHVS, FNYEAQ. The CDR3 DNA reads as TGTGCCAGCAGCAATACGCCGCCGGGACTAGCGGGGGGGCGCACAGATACGCAGTATTTT. Its translation: CASSNTPPGLAGGRTDTQYF.

The chain uses TRBV30 and TRBJ1-5; weak D call: TRBD1 (6 bases). The CDR3 sequence is 18 residues long. V was shortened by 2 bases and J by 0 bases, with 20 bases between the two germline ends. CDR1 and CDR2 (germline): GTSNPN, SVGIG (reference sequence). The CDR3: CAWSPPGGRGYSNQPQHF. CDR3 nucleotide sequence: TGTGCCTGGAGTCCGCCGGGGGGCAGGGGCTATAGCAATCAGCCCCAGCATTTT.

The CDR3 here is CASSYQGGNDEQFF. Here the CDR3 DNA reads TGTGCCAGCAGTTACCAGGGGGGGAACGATGAGCAGTTCTTC. V and J are TRBV27 and TRBJ2-1; D may correspond to TRBD1 or TRBD2 (7 bases each). This CDR3 is built from 14 residues. The germline V gene encodes CDR1 MNHEY and CDR2 SMNVEV (reference sequence). Trimming pared 4 bases from V and 8 bases from J, leaving 15 bases between.

The chain links TRBV9 to TRBJ2-7, with 11 bases fitting TRBD1. The CDR3 runs to 14 residues. V gave up 2 bases and J gave up 7 bases; unmatched junction bases: 5. From germline, CDR1 is SGDLS and CDR2 YYNGEE. The CDR3 nucleotides read TGTGCCAGCAGCGTGGACAGGGGGCTGGGAGAGCAGTACTTC. Amino acids: CASSVDRGLGEQYF.

Only a few counts were recorded for this clone. The chain couples TRBV6-2 or TRBV6-3 to TRBJ2-2, with a weak D call TRBD1 (6 bases). V lost 6 bases to trimming and J lost 5 bases, with 22 bases between them. Looked up from germline, CDR1 is MNHEY and CDR2 is SVGEGT. CDR3 length: 17 residues. CDR3: CASSGLMEWGRTGELFF. In DNA form, the CDR3 reads TGTGCCAGCAGCGGATTAATGGAATGGGGGCGAACCGGGGAGCTGTTTTTT.

The chain has TRBV6-5 and TRBJ2-7; D is perhaps TRBD2 (5 bases). The CDR3 consists of 12 residues. V lost 5 bases to trimming and J lost 3 bases, with 8 bases between them. Germline CDR1 is MNHEY and CDR2 is SVGAGI. The CDR3 here is CASSRSDYEQYF. In nucleotides, the CDR3 is TGTGCCAGCAGTCGTAGCGACTACGAGCAGTACTTC.

This chain uses TRBV29-1 with TRBJ2-2; TRBD1 aligns across 9 bases. The CDR3 covers 15 residues. Trimming took 5 bases from V and 7 from J; bases not matched to a gene: 11. CDR1 SQVTM and CDR2 ANQGSEA come from the germline V gene. As DNA, the CDR3 is TGCAGCGTTTGGGCGGGACAGGGCAAATACGGGGAGCTGTTTTTT. It is translated as CSVWAGQGKYGELFF.

This clone was seen once. This chain links TRBV30 with TRBJ2-5; D may be TRBD1 or TRBD2 (6 bases each). Trimming shortened V by 7 bases and J by 10 bases, and 25 bases separated the two germline ends. The CDR3 consists of 14 residues. CDR1 is GTSNPN and CDR2 is SVGIG in the germline V gene (reference sequence). The CDR3 protein is CAFSRTEAQGGQYF. CDR3 in DNA: TGTGCCTTTTCCCGGACAGAGGCCCAGGGAGGCCAGTACTTC.

The gene calls are TRBV6-5 and TRBJ2-2, with 7 bases that match TRBD2. This CDR3 spans 15 amino acids. Germline loops: CDR1 MNHEY, CDR2 SVGAGI. Trimming took 4 bases from V and 4 from J; bases not matched to a gene: 6. The CDR3 region has the DNA TGTGCCAGCAGTTTTCTGACTAGCCGCACCGGGGAGCTGTTTTTT. It yields the protein CASSFLTSRTGELFF.

The DNA for the CDR3 is TGTGCCAGCAGCCATGTCCCGGGACAGGGTCACTCACCCCTCCACTTT. It is translated as CASSHVPGQGHSPLHF. The genes are TRBV4-2 and TRBJ1-6; 9 bases are shared with TRBD1. V gave up 3 bases and J gave up 10 bases; unmatched junction bases: 10. This CDR3 has 16 amino acids. The germline V gene encodes CDR1 LGHNA and CDR2 YNFKEQ.

This sequence joins TRBV15 and TRBJ1-5; D perhaps matches TRBD1 (6 bases). Germline V gene sequence: CDR1 LNHNV, CDR2 YYDKDF (reference sequence). V was cut by 5 bases and J by 6 bases, with 11 bases left in between. This CDR3 has 13 residues. The CDR3 region has the DNA TGTGCCACCAGCGACAGGATCGGTCAGCCCCAGCATTTT. Its translation: CATSDRIGQPQHF.

This sequence joins TRBV4-1 and TRBJ2-2; TRBD2 matches at 11 bases. Germline V gene sequence: CDR1 MGHRA, CDR2 YSYEKL. This CDR3 region has 19 residues. Trimming cost V 4 bases and J 3 bases; bases outside gene matches: 13. The CDR3 spells CASSLTGTSGVRDTGELFF. The CDR3 bases are TGCGCCAGCAGCCTTACCGGGACTAGCGGAGTAAGGGACACCGGGGAGCTGTTTTTT.

J is TRBJ2-3 and V is TRBV6-4; the D gene is possibly TRBD2 (5 bases). Germline CDR1 MRHNA, CDR2 SNTAGT. This CDR3 spans 15 amino acids. Trimming took off 0 bases at V and 0 bases at J, with 7 bases between the two ends. This CDR3 reads CASSDSADSTDTQYF. For the CDR3, the DNA is TGTGCCAGCAGTGACTCAGCGGACAGCACAGATACGCAGTATTTT.

The genes are TRBV24-1 and TRBJ1-2, with D maybe TRBD1 (5 bases). Germline loops: CDR1 KGHDR, CDR2 SFDVKD. This CDR3 is built from 14 residues. Trimming stripped 0 bases from V and 7 bases from J, with 11 bases between. The CDR3 DNA reads TGTGCCACCAGTGATTTGGCGAGGGGCGGTGGCTACACCTTC. It specifies CATSDLARGGGYTF.

This clone has only one observation. The V and J genes are TRBV7-2 and TRBJ2-1; the D call may be TRBD1 or TRBD2 (6 bases each). The CDR3 runs 16 residues. V was clipped by 1 base and J by 0 bases, with 10 bases between them. CDR1 and CDR2 (germline): SGHTA, FQGNSA. The CDR3 sequence: CASSLGRGPSYNEQFF. The DNA of the CDR3 is TGTGCCAGCAGCTTAGGTCGGGGGCCCTCCTACAATGAGCAGTTCTTC.

The rearrangement joins TRBV5-8 to TRBJ2-4; TRBD1 agrees at 9 bases. V shed 3 bases, J shed 6 bases, and the junction held 7 bases outside the gene matches. The germline CDR1 and CDR2 sequences are SGHTS and YDEGEE. The CDR3 has 15 residues. DNA of the CDR3: TGTGCCAGCAGCTCGGCCGGGACAGGGCGAAACATTCAGTACTTC. Amino acids: CASSSAGTGRNIQYF.

This chain joins TRBV27 and TRBJ2-7; D unclear. V lost 2 bases to trimming and J lost 4 bases, with 15 bases between them. The CDR3 is made up of 15 amino acids. The germline V gene encodes CDR1 MNHEY and CDR2 SMNVEV (reference sequence). CDR3 sequence: CASSLARRKGYEQYF. CDR3 in DNA: TGTGCCAGCAGTTTAGCGCGCCGAAAGGGATACGAGCAGTACTTC.

A single count supports this clone. Here the CDR3 reads CAIARGTYYGYTF. The CDR3 region has the DNA TGTGCCATAGCTCGTGGGACTTACTATGGCTACACCTTC. This sequence joins TRBV28 and TRBJ1-2; the D gene is possibly TRBD1 (5 bases). Germline V CDR1 and CDR2: MDHEN, SYDVKM. Trimming left V 10 bases short and J 3 bases short, with 15 bases between. The CDR3 consists of 13 residues.

The chain links TRBV2 to TRBJ1-5; D not certain. This CDR3 has 14 amino acids. With 6 bases removed from V and 2 bases from J, the gap between germline ends came to 11 bases. Germline CDR1 SNHLY, CDR2 FYNNEI. DNA of the CDR3: TGTGCCAGCAGCCGTTCTCGGGGCAATCAGCCCCAGCATTTT. It specifies CASSRSRGNQPQHF.

This clone showed up just once. This chain links TRBV28 with TRBJ1-5, with 8 bases that match TRBD1. After removal of 8 bases from V and 3 bases from J, the junction contained 12 bases not matched to a gene. The CDR3 runs to 16 residues. The germline CDR1 and CDR2 sequences are MDHEN and SYDVKM. In DNA form, the CDR3 reads TGTGCCAGCGACCAAGCCGACAGGGGTATCAATCAGCCCCAGCATTTT. Encoded protein: CASDQADRGINQPQHF.

This chain uses TRBV5-4 with TRBJ2-6, with D possibly TRBD1 on 6 matching bases. Per germline, CDR1 SGHNT and CDR2 YYREEE (reference sequence). This CDR3 region has 15 residues. The germline V and J ends were trimmed by 4 bases and 0 bases, with 8 bases remaining between them. In DNA, the CDR3 is TGTGCCAGCAGCATAGGGGGCTCTGGGGCCAACGTCCTGACTTTC. Protein: CASSIGGSGANVLTF.

The chain employs TRBV4-2 and TRBJ1-5; D possibly corresponds to TRBD1 (5 bases). V lost 0 bases and J lost 5, with 11 bases in between. Germline values: CDR1 LGHNA, CDR2 YNFKEQ. The CDR3 is 15 residues long. The CDR3 DNA follows: TGTGCCAGCAGCCAAGATGCTTGGGGGGATCAGCCCCAGCATTTT. It specifies CASSQDAWGDQPQHF.

This clone appeared a single time. The chain couples TRBV19 to TRBJ2-6; D unclear. Per germline, CDR1 LNHDA and CDR2 SQIVND (reference sequence). Trimming took off 2 bases at V and 4 bases at J, with 12 bases between the two ends. The CDR3 sequence is 16 residues long. The CDR3 reads CASSIFIQAGANVLTF. The CDR3 DNA is TGTGCCAGTAGTATATTCATACAAGCAGGGGCCAACGTCCTGACTTTC.

V is TRBV6-5 and J is TRBJ1-6; 12 nucleotides agree with TRBD1. J gave up 9 bases and V 2 bases, and 2 bases lay outside the gene matches. Germline V gene data show CDR1 as MNHEY and CDR2 as SVGAGI. This CDR3 contains 15 residues. The CDR3 protein is CASSYGTGGGSPLHF. CDR3 DNA: TGTGCCAGCAGTTACGGGACAGGGGGCGGTTCACCCCTCCACTTT.

The rearrangement links TRBV15 to TRBJ2-7, with D tentatively TRBD2 (5 bases). Per germline, CDR1 LNHNV and CDR2 YYDKDF (reference sequence). The CDR3 runs 14 residues. The V end lost 5 bases, the J end lost 1 base, and 12 bases lay between the germline ends. In nucleotides, the CDR3 is TGTGCCACCAGCCCCCGGACTGATTCCTACGAGCAGTACTTC. Its translation is CATSPRTDSYEQYF. The whole variable domain, filled in from reference TRBV15 and TRBJ2-7, reads DAMVIQNPRYQVTQFGKPVTLSCSQTLNHNVMYWYQQKSSQAPKLLFHYYDKDFNNEADTPDNFQSRRPNTSFCFLDIRSPGLGDTAMYLCATSPRTDSYEQYFGPGTRLTVT.

The chain is built from TRBV7-2 and TRBJ2-3; 10 bases align to TRBD2. J gave up 0 bases and V 0 bases, and 18 bases lay outside the gene matches. The CDR3 contains 22 residues. Germline CDR1 is SGHTA and CDR2 is FQGNSA. In DNA, the CDR3 is TGTGCCAGCAGCTTAGCCTACTCGCCCAGTACGCTAGCGGGAGAAAGCACAGATACGCAGTATTTT. Translated: CASSLAYSPSTLAGESTDTQYF.

The chain has TRBV6-4 and TRBJ2-3; 8 bases map to TRBD2. The length of the CDR3 is 14 residues. V lost 3 bases, J lost 4 bases, and 3 bases stayed unmatched. Germline assignment: CDR1 MRHNA and CDR2 SNTAGT. The CDR3, as DNA: TGTGCCAGCAGTGAAGCGGGGGAACCAGATACGCAGTATTTT. Its protein is CASSEAGEPDTQYF.